What follows describes a single T cell receptor (beta chain). Amplification targeted TCR beta CDR3 regions from RNA transcripts. Researchers ran a first-round RT-PCR on the TCR CDR3 using the HTBI primer set. Via MiXCR, TCRdb re-called the multiplex PCR reads, giving one row per CDR3 protein. The sample records 250,000 to 400,000 distinct CDR3 sequences, around 13% being singletons. Enrolled ophthalmopathy patients presented with a Clinical Activity Score of at least 3, a NOSPECS grade of at least 4, and disease duration under 3 months. Uncontrolled infection, other autoimmune disease, pregnancy or lactation barred patients from enrollment. V dropped 0 bases and J dropped 14 bases, with 13 bases sitting between them. Germline V lookup: CDR1 MNHEY, CDR2 SVGAGI. This CDR3 has 13 residues. The data derive from a study of T cells in Graves' hyperthyroidism and ophthalmopathy.

J is TRBJ1-4 and V is TRBV6-5; tentatively, D is TRBD1 (6 bases). Sequenced: blood. This clonotype was sampled from a woman aged 40 to 50 with Graves' ophthalmopathy. The CDR3 sequence is CASSYSGGPFLFF. In DNA, the CDR3 is TGTGCCAGCAGTTACTCGGGGGGGCCTTTCCTGTTTTTT.